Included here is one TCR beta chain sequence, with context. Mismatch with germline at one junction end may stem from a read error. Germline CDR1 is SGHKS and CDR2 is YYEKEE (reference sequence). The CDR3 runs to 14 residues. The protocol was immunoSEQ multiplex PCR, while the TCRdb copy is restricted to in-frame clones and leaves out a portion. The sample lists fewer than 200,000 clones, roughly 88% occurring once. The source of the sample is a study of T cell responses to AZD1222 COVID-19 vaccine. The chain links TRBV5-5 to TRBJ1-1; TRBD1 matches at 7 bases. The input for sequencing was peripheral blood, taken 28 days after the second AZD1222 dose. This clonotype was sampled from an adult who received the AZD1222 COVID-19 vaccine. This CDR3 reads CASRLGQLNTEAFF. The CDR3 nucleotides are TGTGCCAGCAGGTTGGGACAGCTTAACACTGAAGCTTTCTTT.